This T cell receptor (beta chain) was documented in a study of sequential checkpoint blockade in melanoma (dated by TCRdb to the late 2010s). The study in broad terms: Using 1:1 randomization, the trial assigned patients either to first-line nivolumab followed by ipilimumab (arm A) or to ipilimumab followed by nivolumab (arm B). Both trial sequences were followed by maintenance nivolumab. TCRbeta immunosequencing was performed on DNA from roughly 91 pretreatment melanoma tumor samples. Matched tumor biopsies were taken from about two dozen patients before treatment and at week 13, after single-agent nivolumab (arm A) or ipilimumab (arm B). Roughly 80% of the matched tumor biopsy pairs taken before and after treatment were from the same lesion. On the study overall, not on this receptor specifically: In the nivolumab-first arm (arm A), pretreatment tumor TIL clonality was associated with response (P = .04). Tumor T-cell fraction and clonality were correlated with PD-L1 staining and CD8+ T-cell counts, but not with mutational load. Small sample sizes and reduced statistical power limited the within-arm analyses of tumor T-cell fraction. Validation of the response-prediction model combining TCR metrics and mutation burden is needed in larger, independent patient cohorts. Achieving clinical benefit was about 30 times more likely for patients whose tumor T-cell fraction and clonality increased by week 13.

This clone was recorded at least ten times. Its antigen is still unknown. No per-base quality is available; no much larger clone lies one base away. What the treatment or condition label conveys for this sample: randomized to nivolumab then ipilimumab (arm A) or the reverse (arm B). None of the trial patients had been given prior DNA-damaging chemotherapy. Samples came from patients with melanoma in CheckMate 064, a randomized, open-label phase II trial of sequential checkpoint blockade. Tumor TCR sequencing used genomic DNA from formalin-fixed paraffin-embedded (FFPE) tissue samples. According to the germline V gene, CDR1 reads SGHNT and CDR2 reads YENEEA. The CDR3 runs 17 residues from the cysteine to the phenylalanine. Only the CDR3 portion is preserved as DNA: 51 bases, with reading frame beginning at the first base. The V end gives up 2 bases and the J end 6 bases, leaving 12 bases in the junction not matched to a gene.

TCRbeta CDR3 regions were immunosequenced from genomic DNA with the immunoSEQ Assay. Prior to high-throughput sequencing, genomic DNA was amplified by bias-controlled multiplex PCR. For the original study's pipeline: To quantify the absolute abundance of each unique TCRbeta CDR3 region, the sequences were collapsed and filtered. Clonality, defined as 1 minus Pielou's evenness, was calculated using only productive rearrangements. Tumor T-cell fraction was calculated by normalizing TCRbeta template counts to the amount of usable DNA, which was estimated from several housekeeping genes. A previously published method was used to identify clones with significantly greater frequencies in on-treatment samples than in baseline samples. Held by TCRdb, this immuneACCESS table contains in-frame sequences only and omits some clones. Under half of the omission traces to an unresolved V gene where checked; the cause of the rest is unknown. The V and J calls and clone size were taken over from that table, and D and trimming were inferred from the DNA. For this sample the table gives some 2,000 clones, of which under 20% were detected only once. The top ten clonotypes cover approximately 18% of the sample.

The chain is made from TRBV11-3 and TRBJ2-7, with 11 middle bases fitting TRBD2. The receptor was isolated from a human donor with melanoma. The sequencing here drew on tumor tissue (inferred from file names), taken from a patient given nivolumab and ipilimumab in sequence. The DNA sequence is TGTGCCAGCAGCTTACAATCCACTAGCGGGAGCTTTGGCGAGCAGTACTTC. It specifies CASSLQSTSGSFGEQYF. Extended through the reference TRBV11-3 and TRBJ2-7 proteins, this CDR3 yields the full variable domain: EAGVVQSPRYKIIEKKQPVAFWCNPISGHNTLYWYLQNLGQGPELLIRYENEEAVDDSQLPKDRFSAERLKGVDSTLKIQPAELGDSAVYLCASSLQSTSGSFGEQYFGPGTRLTVT.